The 10 T cell receptor beta chains below all came from one sample that was sequenced in a study of T cell responses to AZD1222 COVID-19 vaccine. Profiled with immunoSEQ multiplex PCR; TCRdb holds only in-frame clones, not every one. The repertoire holds some 99,000 clones, with around 87% as singletons. The sequenced sample was peripheral blood, obtained on day 0 of AZD1222 vaccination. The source is an adult in good health.

A note on this clone: Other DNA sequences in the same sample also yield this CDR3. This chain links TRBV7-2 with TRBJ2-7; D is unclear. The length of the CDR3 is 12 residues. Trimming removed 5 bases from V and 1 base from J, with 6 bases in between. CDR1 and CDR2 (germline): SGHTA, FQGNSA. CDR3 nucleotide sequence: TGTGCCAGCAGCCCCCCTTCCTACGAGCAGTACTTC. Translating gives CASSPPSYEQYF.

J is TRBJ1-2 and V is TRBV13, with 10 bases that match TRBD1. This CDR3 spans 13 amino acids. Germline-derived CDR1 and CDR2 are PRHDT and FYEKMQ (reference sequence). The V gene end was trimmed by 3 bases and the J gene end by 10 bases; junction bases not matched to a gene: 5. CDR3 residues: CASSFRTGGDYTF. CDR3 nucleotide sequence: TGTGCCAGCAGCTTCCGGACAGGGGGGGACTACACCTTC.

The V and J genes are TRBV7-4 and TRBJ1-6; 8 bases align to TRBD1. CDR1 is SGHVT and CDR2 is SQSDAQ in the germline V gene. Unmatched junction bases numbered 8, after V lost 1 base and J lost 9 bases. CDR3 length: 16 amino acids. The CDR3 reads CASSLVPGQGGSPLHF. CDR3 nucleotide sequence: TGTGCCAGCAGCTTAGTTCCCGGACAGGGCGGTTCACCCCTCCACTTT. The whole variable domain, filled in from reference TRBV7-4 and TRBJ1-6, reads GAGVSQSPRYKVAKRGRDVALRCDSISGHVTLYWYRQTLGQGSEVLTYSQSDAQRDKSGRPSGRFSAERPERSVSTLKIQRTEQGDSAVYLCASSLVPGQGGSPLHFGNGTRLTVT.

The V gene is TRBV12-3 or TRBV12-4, the J gene TRBJ1-1, with a tentative D call TRBD1 (6 bases). The CDR3 loop spans 13 amino acids. Trimming took 5 bases from V and 0 from J, leaving 7 bases between them. Here the CDR3 DNA reads TGTGCCAGCAGTGGACAGTTGAACACTGAAGCTTTCTTT. As protein: CASSGQLNTEAFF.

This rearrangement joins TRBV10-2 to TRBJ2-2; 11 positions agree with TRBD2. In germline, CDR1 is WSHSY, CDR2 SAAADI. CDR3 length: 18 amino acids. V lost 8 bases and J lost 0; bases outside the gene matches: 11. DNA of the CDR3: TGCGCCAGCGGGACCAATAGACTAGCGGGGACGAACACCGGGGAGCTGTTTTTT. Protein sequence: CASGTNRLAGTNTGELFF.

Here the CDR3 DNA reads TGTGCCAGCAGCCCGGGTAGACAGGGGGGAGAAGATACGCAGTATTTT. It is translated as CASSPGRQGGEDTQYF. This chain connects TRBV5-4 to TRBJ2-3; TRBD1 aligns across 9 bases. This CDR3 comprises 16 residues. Germline lookup yields CDR1 SGHNT and CDR2 YYREEE (reference sequence). V dropped 4 bases and J dropped 5; count of bases not matched to a gene: 11. The complete variable domain, with remaining parts taken from reference TRBV5-4 and TRBJ2-3, reads ETGVTQSPTHLIKTRGQQVTLRCSSQSGHNTVSWYQQALGQGPQFIFQYYREEENGRGNFPPRFSGLQFPNYSSELNVNALELDDSALYLCASSPGRQGGEDTQYFGPGTRLTVL.

This clone was picked up a small number of times. The chain couples TRBV7-2 to TRBJ1-2; the D is unclear. The CDR3 extends over 13 amino acids. Trimming left V 1 base short and J 8 bases short, with 11 bases between. Germline V gene lookup returns CDR1 SGHTA and CDR2 FQGNSA. In nucleotides, the CDR3 is TGTGCCAGCAGCTTAGGAGGGTTTGAGGGCTACACCTTC. Translated, it gives CASSLGGFEGYTF.

The J gene is TRBJ2-2, the V gene TRBV7-2, with 11 nucleotides matching TRBD2. V lost 1 base to trimming and J lost 1 base; unmatched junction nucleotides: 2. Germline V CDR1 and CDR2: SGHTA, FQGNSA. The CDR3 extends over 17 amino acids. The CDR3 nucleotides are TGTGCCAGCAGCTTAGTTGGGACTAGCGGGAACACCGGGGAGCTGTTTTTT. Translated, it gives CASSLVGTSGNTGELFF.

A few counts support this clone. This sequence joins TRBV4-3 and TRBJ2-2; D is undetermined. The germline CDR1 and CDR2 sequences are LGHNA and YSLEER. Trimming cost V 0 bases and J 0 bases, with 11 bases left between them. The CDR3 covers 17 residues. CDR3 residues: CASSQEAPTTNTGELFF. As DNA, the CDR3 is TGCGCCAGCAGCCAAGAGGCCCCCACTACGAACACCGGGGAGCTGTTTTTT.

This clone showed up just once. The chain links TRBV5-4 to TRBJ1-5; D is ambiguous. V was cut by 0 bases and J by 7 bases, with 8 bases left in between. Germline V gene lookup returns CDR1 SGHNT and CDR2 YYREEE (reference sequence). This CDR3 contains 13 residues. The CDR3 protein is CASSLEGGQPQHF. The CDR3 nucleotides read TGTGCCAGCAGCTTGGAGGGAGGCCAGCCCCAGCATTTT.